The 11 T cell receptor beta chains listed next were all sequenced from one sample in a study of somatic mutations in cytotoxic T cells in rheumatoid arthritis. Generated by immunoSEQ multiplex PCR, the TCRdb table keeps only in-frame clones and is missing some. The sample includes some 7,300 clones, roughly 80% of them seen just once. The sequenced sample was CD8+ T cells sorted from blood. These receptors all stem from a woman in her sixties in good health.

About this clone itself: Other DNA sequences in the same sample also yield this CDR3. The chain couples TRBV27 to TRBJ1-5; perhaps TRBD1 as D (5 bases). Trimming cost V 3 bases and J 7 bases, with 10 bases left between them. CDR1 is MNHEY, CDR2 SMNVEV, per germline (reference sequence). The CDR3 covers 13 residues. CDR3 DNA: TGTGCCAGCAGTTTGGGGGGTGGCCAGCCCCAGCATTTT. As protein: CASSLGGGQPQHF.

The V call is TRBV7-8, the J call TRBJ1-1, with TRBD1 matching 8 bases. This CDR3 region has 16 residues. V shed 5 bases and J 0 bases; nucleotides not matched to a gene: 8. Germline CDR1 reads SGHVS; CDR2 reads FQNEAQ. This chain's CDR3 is CASSPDWTGMNTEAFF. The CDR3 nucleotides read TGTGCCAGCAGCCCTGATTGGACAGGGATGAACACTGAAGCTTTCTTT.

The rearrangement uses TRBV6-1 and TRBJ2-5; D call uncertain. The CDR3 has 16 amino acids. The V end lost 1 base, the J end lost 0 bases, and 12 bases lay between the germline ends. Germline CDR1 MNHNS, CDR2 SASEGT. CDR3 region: CASSEVNPLYQETQYF. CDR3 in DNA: TGTGCCAGCAGTGAAGTAAATCCCCTCTACCAAGAGACCCAGTACTTC.

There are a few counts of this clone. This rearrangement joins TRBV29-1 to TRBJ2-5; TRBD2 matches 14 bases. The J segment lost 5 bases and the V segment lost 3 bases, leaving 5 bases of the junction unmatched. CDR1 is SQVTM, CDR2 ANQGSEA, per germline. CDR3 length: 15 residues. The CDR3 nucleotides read TGCAGCGTTGACGGGACTAGCGGGAGATGGGAGACCCAGTACTTC. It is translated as CSVDGTSGRWETQYF.

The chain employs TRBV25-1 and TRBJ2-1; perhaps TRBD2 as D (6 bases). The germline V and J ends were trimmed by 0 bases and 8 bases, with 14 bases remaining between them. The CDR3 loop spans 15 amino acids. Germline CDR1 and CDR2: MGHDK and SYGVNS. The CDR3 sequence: CASSEYRNSGDEQFF. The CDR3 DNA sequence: TGTGCCAGCAGTGAATATAGGAACTCGGGGGATGAGCAGTTCTTC.

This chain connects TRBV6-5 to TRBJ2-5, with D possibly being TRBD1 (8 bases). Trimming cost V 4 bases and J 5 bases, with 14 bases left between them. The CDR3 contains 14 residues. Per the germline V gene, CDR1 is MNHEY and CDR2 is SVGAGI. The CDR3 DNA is TGTGCCAGCAGTTTCGGACAGGGAGGGGAGACCCAGTACTTC. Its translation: CASSFGQGGETQYF.

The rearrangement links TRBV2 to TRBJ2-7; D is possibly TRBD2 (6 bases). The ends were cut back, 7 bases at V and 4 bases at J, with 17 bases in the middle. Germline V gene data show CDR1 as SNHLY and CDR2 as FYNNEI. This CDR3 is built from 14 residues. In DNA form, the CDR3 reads TGTGCCAGCATTGAGGACGGGAGATTTTACGAGCAGTACTTC. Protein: CASIEDGRFYEQYF.

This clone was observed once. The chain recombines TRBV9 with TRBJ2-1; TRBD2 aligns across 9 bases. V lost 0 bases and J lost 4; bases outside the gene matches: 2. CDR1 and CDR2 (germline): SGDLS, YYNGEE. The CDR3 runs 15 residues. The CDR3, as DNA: TGTGCCAGCAGCGTAGATAGCGGGGGTTACAATGAGCAGTTCTTC. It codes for CASSVDSGGYNEQFF.

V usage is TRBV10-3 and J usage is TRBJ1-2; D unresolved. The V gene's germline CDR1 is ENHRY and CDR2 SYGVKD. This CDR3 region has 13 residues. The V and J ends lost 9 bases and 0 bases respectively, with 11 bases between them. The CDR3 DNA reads TGTGCCATTACTGACACCCCTAACTATGGCTACACCTTC. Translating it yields CAITDTPNYGYTF.

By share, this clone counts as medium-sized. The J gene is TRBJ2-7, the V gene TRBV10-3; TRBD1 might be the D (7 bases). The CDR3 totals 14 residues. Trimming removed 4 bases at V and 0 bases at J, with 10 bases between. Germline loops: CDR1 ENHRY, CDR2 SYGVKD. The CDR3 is CAISGGDSSYEQYF. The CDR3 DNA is TGTGCCATCAGTGGCGGGGACAGCTCCTACGAGCAGTACTTC.

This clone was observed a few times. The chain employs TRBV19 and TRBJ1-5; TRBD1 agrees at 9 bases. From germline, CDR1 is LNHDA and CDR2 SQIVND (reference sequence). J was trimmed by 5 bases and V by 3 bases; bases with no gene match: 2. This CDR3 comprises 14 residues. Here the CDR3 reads CASSIDRGYQPQHF. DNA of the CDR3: TGTGCCAGTAGTATCGACAGGGGGTATCAGCCCCAGCATTTT.